This T cell receptor beta chain was identified during a study of cytomegalovirus exposure and HLA in healthy donors. The study, taken as a whole, reports: From TCR beta sequences, most subjects' HLA-A and HLA-B alleles were reportedly predicted accurately.

Germline V gene data show CDR1 as MDHEN and CDR2 as SYDVKM. There are 14 residues in the CDR3. This clone was detected only once. Its specificity is unknown. Primers for the PCR totalled 60 Vbeta and 13 Jbeta. TCRdb's copy holds only in-frame clones and misses some; the assay was immunoSEQ multiplex PCR. In the table there are approximately 92,000 clones, about four fifths of which are singletons. This sequence was found in a woman aged 70-85 years in good health and CMV-seropositive. The material sequenced was PBMCs. The chain is built from TRBV28 and TRBJ1-3; 7 bases map to TRBD1. Matching the DNA end better, TRBJ2-2 makes the J call doubtful. DNA of the CDR3: TGTGCCAGCAGACTTAACAGGGGAACCGGGGAGCTGTTTTTT. Protein product: CASRLNRGTGELFF.